This passage covers 3 T cell receptor beta chains from one sample sequenced in a study of CD8+CD57+ T cells in acquired aplastic anemia. Researchers used genomic DNA as the template to profile TCR beta VDJ and CDR3. A single record per CDR3 protein comes from TCRdb applying MiXCR to the reads. The sample includes roughly 150,000 distinct CDR3 sequences, more than 45% of them seen just once. It was patients with CD8+CD57+ cell expansion by flow cytometry who were chosen for sequencing. The sequencing sample was made of sorted CD4+, CD8+, or CD8+CD57+ T cells (not recorded which) from PBMCs. The receptor source for this set is a human donor with aplastic anemia.

Notes on this clonotype: Given a much more abundant clone one base away, this may be a read error. The chain has TRBV7-3 and TRBJ2-2; D possibly corresponds to TRBD2 (5 bases). Germline V gene sequence: CDR1 SGHTA, CDR2 FQGTGA. The CDR3 extends over 15 amino acids. Trimming took off 5 bases at V and 4 bases at J, with 14 bases between the two ends. Here the CDR3 reads CASSASGLGTGELFF. DNA for the CDR3: TGTGCCAGCAGCGCCAGCGGATTAGGCACCGGGGAGCTGTTTTTT.

The chain has TRBV10-3 and TRBJ2-7; 10 bases fit TRBD2. The CDR3 contains 16 residues. Germline CDR1 ENHRY, CDR2 SYGVKD. After removal of 4 bases from V and 3 bases from J, the junction contained 9 bases not matched to a gene. CDR3 sequence: CAISVHPASGSYEQYF. Written as DNA, the CDR3 is TGTGCCATCAGTGTACACCCGGCTAGCGGGAGCTACGAGCAGTACTTC.

This clonotype was found many times. The gene calls are TRBV6-1 and TRBJ1-6; 8 bases are shared with TRBD1. With 5 bases clipped from V and 9 bases from J, the junction kept 12 bases outside the gene matches. There are 16 residues in the CDR3. The germline gives CDR1 MNHNS, CDR2 SASEGT. CDR3 region: CASSPSRGDRSSPLHF. The CDR3 bases are TGTGCCAGCAGTCCCTCTAGGGGGGACAGGAGTTCACCCCTCCACTTT.